This T cell receptor beta chain was identified during a study of control samples from healthy donors and cancer patients. The CDR3 length is 16 residues. Trimming cost V 4 bases and J 3 bases, with 19 bases left between them. Germline lookup yields CDR1 SGDLS and CDR2 YYNGEE. Profiling relied on immunoSEQ multiplex PCR, and the TCRdb table lists in-frame clones only, not all of them. Among about 150,000 clones listed, approximately 90% were seen once. This TCR was sampled from a young woman in good health. The J gene is TRBJ1-1, the V gene TRBV9; perhaps TRBD1 as D (5 bases). The sample consisted of blood. The CDR3 here is CASSRSGGTFDTEAFF. The DNA for the CDR3 is TGTGCCAGCAGCAGGTCCGGTGGGACCTTTGACACTGAAGCTTTCTTT.